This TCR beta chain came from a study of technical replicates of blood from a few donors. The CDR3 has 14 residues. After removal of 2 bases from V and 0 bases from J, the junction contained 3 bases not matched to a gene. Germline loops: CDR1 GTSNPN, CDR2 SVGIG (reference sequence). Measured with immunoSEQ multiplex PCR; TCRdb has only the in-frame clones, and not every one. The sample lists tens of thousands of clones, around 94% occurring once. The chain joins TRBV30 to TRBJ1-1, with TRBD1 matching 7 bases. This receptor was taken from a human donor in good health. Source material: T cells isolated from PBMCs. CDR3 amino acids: CAWSRDSLNTEAFF. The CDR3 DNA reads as TGTGCCTGGAGTCGGGACAGTCTGAACACTGAAGCTTTCTTT.